This T cell receptor (beta chain) emerged from a study of OX40 agonist ivuxolimab in advanced cancers. Turning to the study itself: Patients received ivuxolimab, an intravenous treatment, every 2 weeks at 0.01 to 10 mg/kg. From about 23 to 85 years was the age range, with a mean of roughly 64 years, and 70% to 85% were male. Partial responses occurred in three patients (one hepatocellular carcinoma, two cutaneous melanoma).

This CDR3 has 16 residues. Trimming took 0 bases from V and 6 from J; bases not matched to a gene: 4. Germline V CDR1 and CDR2: MGHRA, YSYEKL. In the case of this clone: Its antigen is still unknown.

Study-wide results and limits: Antigens targeted by the expanded peripheral T cells were not determined.

Measured with immunoSEQ multiplex PCR; TCRdb has only the in-frame clones, and not every one. The sample yields about 48,000 clones, approximately 85% seen once. The chain combines TRBV4-1 with TRBJ2-3, with 12 positions matching TRBD2. The TCR was taken from an adult with an advanced solid tumor such as melanoma, head and neck, liver or kidney cancer. Sequenced here: CD4+ or CD8+ T cells sorted from blood, sampled in a trial of the OX40 agonist ivuxolimab. In nucleotides, the CDR3 is TGCGCCAGCAGCCAAGATCTAGCGGGAGGGCGGGATACGCAGTATTTT. It yields the protein CASSQDLAGGRDTQYF.